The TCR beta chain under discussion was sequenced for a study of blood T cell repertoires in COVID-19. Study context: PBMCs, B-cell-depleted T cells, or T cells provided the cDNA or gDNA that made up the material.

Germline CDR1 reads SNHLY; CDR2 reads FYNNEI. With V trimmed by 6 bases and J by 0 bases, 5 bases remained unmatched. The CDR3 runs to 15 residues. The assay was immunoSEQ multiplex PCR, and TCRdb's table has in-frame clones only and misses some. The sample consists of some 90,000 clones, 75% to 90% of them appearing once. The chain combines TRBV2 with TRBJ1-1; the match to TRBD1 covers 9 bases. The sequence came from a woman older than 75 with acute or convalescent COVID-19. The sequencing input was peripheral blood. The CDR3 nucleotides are TGTGCCAGCAGGGGACAGGGCCCCATGAACACTGAAGCTTTCTTT. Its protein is CASRGQGPMNTEAFF.